This T cell receptor (beta chain) was obtained from a study of blood T cells in healthy people across ages. For the study at large: With template switching, about one barcoded beta molecule was captured per two T cells.

Primed by a sample-barcoded 5' primer and a J-beta primer mix, a second PCR proceeded for 7 to 11 cycles. MiXCR, run by TCRdb on the 5' RACE reads, gives a single entry per CDR3 protein. The profile shows hundreds of thousands of distinct CDR3 sequences, approximately 21% of them singletons. This clonotype was counted at least ten times. The sample providers were healthy Caucasian people from Russia, aged roughly 6 to 100. The CDR3 extends over 15 amino acids. Germline V lookup: CDR1 LGHDT, CDR2 YNNKEL (reference sequence). V lost 3 bases and J 2 bases, leaving 14 bases between the germline ends. Sequencing used blood. The V call is TRBV3-1, the J call TRBJ2-7, with D perhaps assigned TRBD1 or TRBD2 (5 bases each). The clonotype originates from a man between 65 and 85 years old in good health. The DNA of the CDR3 is TGTGCCAGCAGCCACATCGGGACGGCGCCCTACGAGCAGTACTTC. Encoded protein: CASSHIGTAPYEQYF.